In its sample, the clone carrying this T cell receptor (beta chain) was seen a few times. Its cognate antigen is unknown. These data are taken from a study of early T cells in non-severe SARS-CoV-2 infection. Study background: Chains from this unsorted whole-blood bulk RNA could not be paired.

General study results and limits: Lookups in VDJdb leaned toward anti-spike CD8 responses and missed private and CD4 specificities.

Individual cDNA molecules each received unique molecular identifiers attached to them. TCRdb analysed the 5' RACE reads with MiXCR anew, one entry per CDR3 protein. The sample shows around 40,000 distinct CDR3 sequences, approximately 11% of them seen only once. The CDR3 contains 14 residues. V lost 2 bases, J lost 9 bases, and 9 bases stayed unmatched. Sequenced: whole blood. The source of this sequence is an adult who was a healthcare worker with PCR-confirmed SARS-CoV-2 infection or an uninfected control (not recorded which). The gene calls are TRBV12-3 or TRBV12-4 and TRBJ2-5, with 7 bases lining up with TRBD1. CDR3: CASSLKGASEAQYF. Written as DNA, the CDR3 is TGTGCCAGCAGTTTAAAGGGGGCCTCGGAGGCCCAGTACTTC.